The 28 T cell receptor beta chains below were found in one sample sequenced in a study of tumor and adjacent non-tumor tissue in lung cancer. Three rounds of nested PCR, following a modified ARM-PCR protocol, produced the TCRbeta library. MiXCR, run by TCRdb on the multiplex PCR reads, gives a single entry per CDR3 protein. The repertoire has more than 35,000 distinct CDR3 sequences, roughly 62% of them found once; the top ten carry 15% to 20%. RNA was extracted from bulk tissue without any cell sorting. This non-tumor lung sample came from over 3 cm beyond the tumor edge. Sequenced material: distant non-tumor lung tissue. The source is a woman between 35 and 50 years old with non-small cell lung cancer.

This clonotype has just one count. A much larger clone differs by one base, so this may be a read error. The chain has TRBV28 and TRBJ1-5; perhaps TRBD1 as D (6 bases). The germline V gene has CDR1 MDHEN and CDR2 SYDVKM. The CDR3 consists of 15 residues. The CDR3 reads CPSSPTGSGHQPQHF. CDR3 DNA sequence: TGTCCCAGCAGTCCCACAGGGTCGGGGCATCAGCCCCAGCATTTT.

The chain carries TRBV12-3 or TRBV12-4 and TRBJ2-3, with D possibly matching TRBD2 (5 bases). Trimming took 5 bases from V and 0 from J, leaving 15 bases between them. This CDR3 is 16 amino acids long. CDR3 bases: TGTGCCAGCAGTCGAGGACTCATTACTAGCACAGATACGCAGTATTTT. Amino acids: CASSRGLITSTDTQYF.

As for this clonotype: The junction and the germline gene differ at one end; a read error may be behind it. CDR3 bases: TGCGCCAGAACGACTAACGGGGGAAAATACGAGCAATACTTC. This sequence encodes CARTTNGGKYEQYF. The chain has TRBV10-1 and TRBJ2-7; a possible D gene is TRBD2 (6 bases). The CDR3 contains 14 residues. Germline-derived CDR1 and CDR2 are WNHNN and SYGVQD (reference sequence).

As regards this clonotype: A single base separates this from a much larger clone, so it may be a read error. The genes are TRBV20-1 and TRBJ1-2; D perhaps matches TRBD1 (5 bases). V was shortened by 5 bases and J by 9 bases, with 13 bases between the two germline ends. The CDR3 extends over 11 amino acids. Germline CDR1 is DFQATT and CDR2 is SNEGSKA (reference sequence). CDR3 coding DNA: TGCAGTGCTGAATACAGGAGCCGCTACACCTTC. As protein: CSAEYRSRYTF.

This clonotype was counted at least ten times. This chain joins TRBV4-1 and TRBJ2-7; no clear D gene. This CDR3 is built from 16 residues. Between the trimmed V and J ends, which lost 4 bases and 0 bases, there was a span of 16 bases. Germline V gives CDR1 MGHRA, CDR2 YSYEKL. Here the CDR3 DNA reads TGCGCCAGCAGCCCCTACCCCCCGCACAACTCCTACGAGCAGTACTTC. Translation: CASSPYPPHNSYEQYF.

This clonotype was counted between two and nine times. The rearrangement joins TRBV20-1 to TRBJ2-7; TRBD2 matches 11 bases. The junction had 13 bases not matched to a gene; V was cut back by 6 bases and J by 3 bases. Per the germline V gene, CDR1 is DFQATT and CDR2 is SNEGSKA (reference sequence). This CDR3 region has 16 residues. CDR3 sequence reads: CSARPPIGLAGYEQYF. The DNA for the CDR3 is TGCAGTGCCAGACCGCCTATTGGACTAGCGGGCTACGAGCAGTACTTC.

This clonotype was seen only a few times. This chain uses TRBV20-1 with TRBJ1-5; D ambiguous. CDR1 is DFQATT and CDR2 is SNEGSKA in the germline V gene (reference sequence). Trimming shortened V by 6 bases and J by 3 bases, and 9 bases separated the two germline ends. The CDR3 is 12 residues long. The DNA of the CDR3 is TGCAGTGCGTCCAGGATCAATCAGCCCCAGCATTTT. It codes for CSASRINQPQHF.

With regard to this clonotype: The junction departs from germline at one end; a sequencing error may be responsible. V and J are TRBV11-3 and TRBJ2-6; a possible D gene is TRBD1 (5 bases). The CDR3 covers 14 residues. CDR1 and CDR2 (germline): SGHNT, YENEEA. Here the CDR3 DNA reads TGTGACAGCAGCTCTGGGGATGGGGCTAACGTACTGACTTTC. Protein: CDSSSGDGANVLTF.

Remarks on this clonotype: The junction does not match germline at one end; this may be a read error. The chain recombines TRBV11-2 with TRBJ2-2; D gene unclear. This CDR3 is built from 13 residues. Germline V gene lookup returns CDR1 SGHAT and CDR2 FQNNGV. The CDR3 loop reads CASRLGGTGELFF. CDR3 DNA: TGTGCCAGCAGGTTAGGTGGCACCGGGGAGCTGTTTTTT.

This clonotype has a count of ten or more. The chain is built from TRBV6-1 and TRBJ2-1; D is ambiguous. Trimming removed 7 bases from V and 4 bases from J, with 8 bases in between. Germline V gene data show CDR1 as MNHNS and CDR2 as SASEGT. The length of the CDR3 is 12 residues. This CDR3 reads CASTAAYNEQFF. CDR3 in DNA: TGTGCCAGCACCGCGGCATACAATGAGCAGTTCTTC.

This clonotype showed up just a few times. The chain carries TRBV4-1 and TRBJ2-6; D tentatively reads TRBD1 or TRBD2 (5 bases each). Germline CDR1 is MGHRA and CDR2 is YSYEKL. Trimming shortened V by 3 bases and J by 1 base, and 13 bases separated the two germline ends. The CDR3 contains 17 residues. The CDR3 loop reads CASSHGTGPSGANVLTF. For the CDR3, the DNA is TGCGCCAGCAGCCACGGGACCGGTCCTTCTGGGGCCAACGTCCTGACTTTC.

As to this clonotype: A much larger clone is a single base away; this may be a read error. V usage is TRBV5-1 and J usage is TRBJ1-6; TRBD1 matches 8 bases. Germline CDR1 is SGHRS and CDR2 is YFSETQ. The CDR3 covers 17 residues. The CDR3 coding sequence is TGCGCCAACAGCTTGGAAGGGGCAGGGGGCGCGAATTCACCCCTCCACTTT. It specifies CANSLEGAGGANSPLHF.

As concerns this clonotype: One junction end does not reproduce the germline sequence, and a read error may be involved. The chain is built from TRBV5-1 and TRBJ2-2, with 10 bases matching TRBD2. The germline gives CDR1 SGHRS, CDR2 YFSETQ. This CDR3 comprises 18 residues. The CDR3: CATNGGLAGATNTGELLF. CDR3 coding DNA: TGCGCCACCAACGGCGGGCTAGCGGGGGCCACGAACACCGGGGAGCTGCTTTTT.

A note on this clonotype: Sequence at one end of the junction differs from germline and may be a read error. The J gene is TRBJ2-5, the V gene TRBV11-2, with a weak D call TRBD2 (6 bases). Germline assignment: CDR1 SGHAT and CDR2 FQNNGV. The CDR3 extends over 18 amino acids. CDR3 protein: CTSNLRFPSADQEETQYF. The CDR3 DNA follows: TGTACCAGCAACTTACGATTCCCTAGCGCGGATCAGGAGGAGACCCAGTACTTC.

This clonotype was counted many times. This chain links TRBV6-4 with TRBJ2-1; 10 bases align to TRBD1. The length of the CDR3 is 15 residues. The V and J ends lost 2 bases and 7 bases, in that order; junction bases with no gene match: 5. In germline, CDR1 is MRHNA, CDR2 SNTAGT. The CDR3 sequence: CASSDERTGGNEQFF. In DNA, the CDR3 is TGTGCCAGCAGTGACGAGAGGACAGGGGGAAATGAGCAGTTCTTC.

As DNA, the CDR3 is TGTGCCAGCAGCCCTGGAGCGGGAGGAGAATACAATGAGCAGTTCTTC. This encodes CASSPGAGGEYNEQFF. The chain carries TRBV4-2 and TRBJ2-1; 9 bases fit TRBD2. The V gene's germline CDR1 is LGHNA and CDR2 YNFKEQ. The CDR3 loop spans 16 amino acids. The trim removed 4 bases at V and 4 bases at J, leaving 8 bases unmatched.

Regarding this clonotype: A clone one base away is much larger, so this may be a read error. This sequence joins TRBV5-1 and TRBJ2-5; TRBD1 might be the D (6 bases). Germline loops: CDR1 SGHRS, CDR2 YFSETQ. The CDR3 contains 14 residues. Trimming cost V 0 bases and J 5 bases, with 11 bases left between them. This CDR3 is CASSLEQGGETQYF. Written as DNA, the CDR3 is TGCGCCAGCAGCTTGGAACAGGGTGGGGAGACCCAGTACTTC.

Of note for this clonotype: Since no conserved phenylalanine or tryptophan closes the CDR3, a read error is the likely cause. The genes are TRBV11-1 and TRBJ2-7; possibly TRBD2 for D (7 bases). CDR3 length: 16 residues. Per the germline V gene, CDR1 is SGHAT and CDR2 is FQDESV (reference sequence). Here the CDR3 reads CASSLGMRGHSYGQYY. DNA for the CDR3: TGTGCCAGCAGCTTGGGCATGCGGGGGCACTCATACGGGCAGTACTAC.

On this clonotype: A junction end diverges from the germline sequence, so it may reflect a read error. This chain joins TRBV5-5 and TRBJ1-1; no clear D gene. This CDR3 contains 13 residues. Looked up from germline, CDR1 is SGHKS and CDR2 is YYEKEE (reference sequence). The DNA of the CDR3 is TGTGCCAGCGGCTTGACCATGAACACAGAAGCTTTCTTT. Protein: CASGLTMNTEAFF.

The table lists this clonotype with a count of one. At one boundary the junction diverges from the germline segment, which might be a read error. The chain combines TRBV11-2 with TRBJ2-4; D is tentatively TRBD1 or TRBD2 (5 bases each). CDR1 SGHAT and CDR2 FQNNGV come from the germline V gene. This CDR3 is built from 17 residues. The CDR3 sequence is CASSLGTQGGAKNTQYF. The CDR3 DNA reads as TGTGCTAGCAGCTTAGGGACGCAGGGTGGAGCCAAAAACACTCAGTACTTC. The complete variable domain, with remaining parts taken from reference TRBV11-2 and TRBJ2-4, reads EAGVAQSPRYKIIEKRQSVAFWCNPISGHATLYWYQQILGQGPKLLIQFQNNGVVDDSQLPKDRFSAERLKGVDSTLKIQPAKLEDSAVYLCASSLGTQGGAKNTQYFGAGTRLSVL.

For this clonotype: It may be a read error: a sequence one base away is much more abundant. As DNA, the CDR3 is TGTGCCTCAACCGACTGGGTAGCGGAGACTACTAGCACAGATACGCAGTATTTT. Translating gives CASTDWVAETTSTDTQYF. This chain links TRBV30 with TRBJ2-3, with a weak D call TRBD2 (6 bases). This CDR3 comprises 18 residues. V lost 7 bases to trimming and J lost 0 bases, with 26 bases between them. Germline CDR1 reads GTSNPN; CDR2 reads SVGIG (reference sequence).

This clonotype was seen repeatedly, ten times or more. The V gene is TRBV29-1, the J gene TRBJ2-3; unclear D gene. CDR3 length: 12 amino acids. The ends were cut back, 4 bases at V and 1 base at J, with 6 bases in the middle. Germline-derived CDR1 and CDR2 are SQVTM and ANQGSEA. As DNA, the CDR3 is TGCAGCGTTGCGCGCGGCACAGATACGCAGTATTTT. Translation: CSVARGTDTQYF.

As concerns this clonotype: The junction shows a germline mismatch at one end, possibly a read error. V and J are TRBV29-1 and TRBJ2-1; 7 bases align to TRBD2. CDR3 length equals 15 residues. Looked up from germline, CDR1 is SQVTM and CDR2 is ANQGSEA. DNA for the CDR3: TGCAGCGTTGAAGATCCGCGCGGGAGAAACAATGAGCACCTCTTC. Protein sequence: CSVEDPRGRNNEHLF.

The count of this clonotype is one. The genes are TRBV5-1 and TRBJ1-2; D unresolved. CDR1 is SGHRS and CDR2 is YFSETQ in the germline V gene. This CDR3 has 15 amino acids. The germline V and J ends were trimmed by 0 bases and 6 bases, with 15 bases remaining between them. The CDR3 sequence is CASSLEGRNVHGYTF. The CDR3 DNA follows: TGCGCCAGCAGCTTGGAAGGACGGAATGTCCATGGCTACACCTTC. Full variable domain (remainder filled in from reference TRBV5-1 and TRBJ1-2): KAGVTQTPRYLIKTRGQQVTLSCSPISGHRSVSWYQQTPGQGLQFLFEYFSETQRNKGNFPGRFSGRQFSNSRSEMNVSTLELGDSALYLCASSLEGRNVHGYTFGSGTRLTVV.

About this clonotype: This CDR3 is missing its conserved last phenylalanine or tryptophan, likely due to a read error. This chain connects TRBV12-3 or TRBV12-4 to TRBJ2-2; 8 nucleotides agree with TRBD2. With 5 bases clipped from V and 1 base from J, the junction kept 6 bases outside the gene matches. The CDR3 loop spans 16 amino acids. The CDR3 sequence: CASSRTSRGNTGELFV. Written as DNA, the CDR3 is TGTGCCAGCAGTAGGACTAGCAGGGGGAACACCGGGGAGCTGTTTGTT.

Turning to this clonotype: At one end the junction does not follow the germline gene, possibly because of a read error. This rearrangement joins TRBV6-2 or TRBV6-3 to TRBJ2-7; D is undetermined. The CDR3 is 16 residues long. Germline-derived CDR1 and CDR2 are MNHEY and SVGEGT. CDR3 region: CAGSYPPHVPSYKQYF. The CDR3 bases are TGTGCCGGCAGTTACCCCCCTCACGTTCCCTCCTACAAGCAGTACTTC.

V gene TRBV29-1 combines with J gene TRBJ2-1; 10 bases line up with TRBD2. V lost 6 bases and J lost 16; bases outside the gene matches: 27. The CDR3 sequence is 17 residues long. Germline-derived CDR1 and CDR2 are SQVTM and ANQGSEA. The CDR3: CSVGGEAGGPFANEQFF. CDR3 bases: TGCAGCGTGGGAGGGGAAGCGGGAGGGCCCTTCGCCAATGAACAATTCTTC.

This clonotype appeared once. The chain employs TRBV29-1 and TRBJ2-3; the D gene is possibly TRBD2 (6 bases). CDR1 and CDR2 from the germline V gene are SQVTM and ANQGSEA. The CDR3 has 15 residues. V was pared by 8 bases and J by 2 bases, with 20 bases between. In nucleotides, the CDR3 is TGCAGCCCATTTCTCCGGGAGAGGGACACAGATACGCAGTATTTT. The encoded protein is CSPFLRERDTDTQYF.